This is a list of T cell receptor beta chains from one sample in a study of blood T cell repertoires in COVID-19. Assay: immunoSEQ multiplex PCR; the TCRdb copy retains only in-frame clones and omits some. The sample lists approximately 160,000 clones, approximately 80% occurring once. The specimen sequenced was peripheral blood. All receptors come from an elderly woman with acute or convalescent COVID-19. Both conserved end residues are part of each CDR3. D genes are given only for firm matches. For some rows the clone size is stated as once, few or many, or as a class when expanded; others skip it.

TRBD1,-,TRBV29-1,TRBJ1-1,TGCAGCGTTTGGACAGGGGAAACTGAAGCTTTCTTT,CSVWTGETEAFF
TRBD1,-,TRBV6-1,TRBJ2-7,TGTGCCAGCAGTGAATCCTGGACAGGGGGCTACGAGCAGTACTTC,CASSESWTGGYEQYF
-,-,TRBV6-4,TRBJ2-3,TGTGCCAGCAGTGACTCTTGGGGCCACGCAGATACGCAGTATTTT,CASSDSWGHADTQYF
-,-,TRBV3-1/TRBV3-2,TRBJ2-3,TGTGCCAGCAGCCTTTGGGCTCGTAGAACAGATACGCAGTATTTT,CASSLWARRTDTQYF
-,-,TRBV7-6,TRBJ1-2,TGTGCCAGCAGCTTAGGGGCCGGACATCTTTACACCTTC,CASSLGAGHLYTF
TRBD1,-,TRBV7-2,TRBJ2-7,TGTGCCAGCAGCTTATCAGTGGGAGGGACAGGGAAGGTTTACGAGCAGTACTTC,CASSLSVGGTGKVYEQYF
-,-,TRBV29-1,TRBJ1-2,TGCAGCGCCAAACAGGGAACTAACTATGGCTACACCTTC,CSAKQGTNYGYTF
-,-,TRBV5-1,TRBJ1-3,TGCGCCAGCAGCTTGGCCGCTTTGAGCTCTGGAAACACCATATATTTT,CASSLAALSSGNTIYF
-,-,TRBV19,TRBJ1-5,TGTGCCAGTACTGTAGGGACTCACAATCAGCCCCAGCATTTT,CASTVGTHNQPQHF
-,few,TRBV5-5,TRBJ2-3,TGTGCCAGCAGCCGGGAGTTGCAAGATACGCAGTATTTT,CASSRELQDTQYF
-,few,TRBV12-3/TRBV12-4,TRBJ1-1,TGTGCCAGCAGTTTAGGGCAGAACACTGAAGCTTTCTTT,CASSLGQNTEAFF
-,-,TRBV10-3,TRBJ2-2,TGTGCCGCCTCCCCTACAGGGTTCGGGGAGCTGTTTTTT,CAASPTGFGELFF
TRBD1,once,TRBV19,TRBJ1-1,TGTGCCAGTAGTATATCGAGGGGACAGGGTGATACTGAAGCTTTCTTT,CASSISRGQGDTEAFF
-,few,TRBV19,TRBJ2-4,TGTGCCAGTAGTACAGGGACCAAAAACATTCAGTACTTC,CASSTGTKNIQYF